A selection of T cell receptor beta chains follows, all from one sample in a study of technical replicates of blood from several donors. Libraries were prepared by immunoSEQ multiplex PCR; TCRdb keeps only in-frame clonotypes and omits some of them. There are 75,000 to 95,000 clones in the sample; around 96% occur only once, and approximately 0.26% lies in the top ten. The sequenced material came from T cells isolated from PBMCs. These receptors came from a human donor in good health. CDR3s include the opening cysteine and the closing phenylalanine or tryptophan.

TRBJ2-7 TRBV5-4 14 CATTRKDRGPEQYF
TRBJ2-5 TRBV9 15 CASSVGPSRQETQYF
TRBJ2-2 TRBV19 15 CASSIQGRLTGELFF
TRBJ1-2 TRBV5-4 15 CASSLEENLISGYTF
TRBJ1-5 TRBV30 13 CAWTVGNDQPQHF
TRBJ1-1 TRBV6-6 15 CASSGRGRKNTEAFF
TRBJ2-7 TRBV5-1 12 CASSIDRVEQYF
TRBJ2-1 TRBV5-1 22 CASSLGGVGRTLASSSYNEQFF
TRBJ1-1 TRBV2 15 CASSTVGGTNTEAFF
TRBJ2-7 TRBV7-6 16 CASSSQDGELPYEQYF
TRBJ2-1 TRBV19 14 CASSRGLEHNEQFF
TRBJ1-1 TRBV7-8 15 CASSVLVGENTEAFF
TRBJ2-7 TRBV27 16 CASSPRTSGDHYEQYF
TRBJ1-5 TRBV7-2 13 CASSSQGTVPQHF
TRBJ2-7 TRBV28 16 CASNSETDRNSYEQYF
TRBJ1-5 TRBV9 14 CASSGGQGGQPQHF
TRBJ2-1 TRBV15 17 CATSRGPGQGVSNEQFF
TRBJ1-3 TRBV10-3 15 CAIRPGQDSGNTIYF
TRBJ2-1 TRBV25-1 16 CASSETGQGTYNEQFF
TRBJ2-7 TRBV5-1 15 CASSLAPTSSYEQYF
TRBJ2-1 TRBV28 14 CASTPPSGYNEQFF
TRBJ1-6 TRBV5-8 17 CASSFVGVGQGNSPLHF
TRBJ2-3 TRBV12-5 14 CASGLGLGTDTQYF